Sequencing of this T cell receptor beta chain was carried out in a study of blood T cells in healthy people across ages. This clonotype was found once. With a J-beta primer mix and a sample-barcoded 5' primer, a second PCR ran 7 to 11 cycles. Each CDR3 protein gets one entry after TCRdb re-called the 5' RACE reads with MiXCR. This table holds about 590,000 distinct CDR3 sequences, less than 35% found once. This CDR3 comprises 13 residues. Germline CDR1 and CDR2: SGHTA and FQGTGA. Input material: blood. The TCR comes from a woman older than 75 in good health. This chain connects TRBV7-3 to TRBJ2-7; D might be TRBD1 or TRBD2, each matching 5 bases. The DNA end favors TRBJ2-5, so the J call may be wrong. CDR3 nucleotide sequence: TGTGCCAGCAGCCGAGGGGAAGGGGAGACCCAGTACTTC. It yields the protein CASSRGEGETQYF.